Below are 10 T cell receptor beta chains sequenced from a single sample in a study of T-cell reconstitution after alpha-beta-depleted transplantation in children (dated by TCRdb to the mid-2010s). The library was made by PCR. Sequencing instrument: Illumina HiSeq 2500. TCR libraries were prepared with molecular barcoding, using unique molecular identifiers to normalize TCRbeta repertoire quantification. TCRdb reanalyzed the raw reads on its own, using fastp at Q25 for trimming and MiXCR for clone calling, and kept in-frame beta chains. Records with the same CDR3 protein are collapsed into one entry carrying the most frequent genes and DNA. This sample is represented by 700,000 to 950,000 distinct CDR3 sequences; roughly 15% of them were singletons. The ten top clones hold under 6% of the sample. The sample's treatment or condition, from its label and the paper: allogeneic hematopoietic cell transplantation with graft depleted of TCRalphabeta T cells and CD19 B cells.

Material: PBMCs, mostly from graft donor cells, obtained 360 days after TCRalphabeta/CD19-depleted stem cell transplant. Every receptor here comes from a male patient younger than 18 who had a stem cell transplant for acute lymphoblastic leukemia, so the T cells may come from the graft donor.

The chain uses TRBV7-6 and TRBJ2-7; 7 nucleotides agree with TRBD2. The CDR3 covers 14 residues. Germline trimming cut 1 base from V and 5 bases from J; bases unmatched to any gene: 5. Germline CDR1 is SGHVS and CDR2 is FNYEAQ. CDR3 loop: CASSLGGGSDEQYF. The CDR3 coding sequence is TGTGCCAGCAGCTTAGGGGGAGGGTCGGACGAGCAGTACTTC.

This clonotype came up a few times. J is TRBJ2-2 and V is TRBV27, with 7 bases that match TRBD1. This CDR3 has 15 residues. Germline CDR1 is MNHEY and CDR2 is SMNVEV (reference sequence). J was trimmed by 7 bases and V by 6 bases; bases with no gene match: 11. The CDR3 coding sequence is TGTGCCAGCAGACATAGACAGGGATCGAACGGGGAGCTGTTTTTT. Its protein product is CASRHRQGSNGELFF.

The sample holds many counts of this clonotype. The V and J genes are TRBV5-6 and TRBJ1-2, with 11 bases aligning to TRBD1. V dropped 2 bases and J dropped 5; count of bases not matched to a gene: 8. This CDR3 spans 16 amino acids. CDR1 SGHDT and CDR2 YYEEEE come from the germline V gene. For the CDR3, the DNA is TGTGCCAGCAGCTTCCGGGACAGGGGGACTACTTATGGCTACACCTTC. It codes for CASSFRDRGTTYGYTF.

This clonotype showed up many times. CDR3 sequence: CASSQSQAGQTPTGELFF. The CDR3 bases are TGCGCCAGCAGCCAAAGTCAGGCTGGACAGACACCCACCGGGGAGCTGTTTTTT. The chain employs TRBV4-1 and TRBJ2-2; TRBD1 is a possible D gene (6 bases). Germline values: CDR1 MGHRA, CDR2 YSYEKL. The CDR3 contains 18 residues. Trimming pared 2 bases from V and 4 bases from J, leaving 20 bases between.

This clonotype was seen ten or more times. The chain has TRBV29-1 and TRBJ2-1; 10 positions match TRBD1. This CDR3 has 14 amino acids. J was trimmed by 8 bases and V by 6 bases; bases with no gene match: 10. The V gene's germline CDR1 is SQVTM and CDR2 ANQGSEA. The CDR3 reads CSVIRDRGRDEQFF. The CDR3 DNA sequence: TGCAGCGTGATCCGGGACAGGGGTCGGGATGAGCAGTTCTTC.

The chain employs TRBV15 and TRBJ2-7; 13 positions match TRBD2. V gave up 0 bases and J gave up 1 base; unmatched junction bases: 6. The CDR3 sequence is 18 residues long. Germline CDR1 and CDR2: LNHNV and YYDKDF (reference sequence). The CDR3 protein is CATSRDLGLAGPSYEQYF. The CDR3 DNA reads as TGTGCCACCAGCAGAGATTTGGGACTAGCGGGACCGTCCTACGAGCAGTACTTC. Complete variable domain (other parts from reference TRBV15 and TRBJ2-7): DAMVIQNPRYQVTQFGKPVTLSCSQTLNHNVMYWYQQKSSQAPKLLFHYYDKDFNNEADTPDNFQSRRPNTSFCFLDIRSPGLGDTAMYLCATSRDLGLAGPSYEQYFGPGTRLTVT.

The gene calls are TRBV20-1 and TRBJ2-5, with 8 bases aligning to TRBD1. The V gene end was trimmed by 4 bases and the J gene end by 4 bases; junction bases not matched to a gene: 8. Germline values: CDR1 DFQATT, CDR2 SNEGSKA (reference sequence). The CDR3 loop spans 14 amino acids. CDR3 coding DNA: TGCAGTGCTACTGGACAGGGAGCGTTAGAGACCCAGTACTTC. Translated: CSATGQGALETQYF.

This clonotype was detected many times. V usage is TRBV7-9 and J usage is TRBJ2-1; D ambiguous. Germline-derived CDR1 and CDR2 are SEHNR and FQNEAQ (reference sequence). With 1 base removed from V and 6 bases from J, the gap between germline ends came to 7 bases. The CDR3 runs 13 residues. CDR3 loop: CASSLGDINEQFF. The CDR3 coding sequence is TGTGCCAGCAGCTTAGGCGACATCAATGAGCAGTTCTTC.

This clonotype was observed a few times. This chain connects TRBV12-3 or TRBV12-4 to TRBJ1-3, with unresolved D. The CDR3 contains 12 residues. The V gene lost 5 bases and the J gene lost 6 bases, with 8 bases spanning the gap. CDR3 amino acids: CASSLTKNTIYF. The CDR3 coding sequence is TGTGCCAGCAGTCTGACGAAAAACACCATATATTTT.

This clonotype has a handful of counts. The chain employs TRBV4-2 and TRBJ2-1; no clear D. Trimming cost V 3 bases and J 0 bases, with 3 bases left between them. Germline assignment: CDR1 LGHNA and CDR2 YNFKEQ. CDR3 length: 13 amino acids. CDR3 DNA: TGTGCCAGCAGCCAGTACTCCTACAATGAGCAGTTCTTC. It codes for CASSQYSYNEQFF.